These 4 T cell receptor beta chains were all obtained from the same sample, sequenced in a study of cytomegalovirus exposure and HLA in healthy donors. The PCR made use of 60 Vbeta and 13 Jbeta primers. Generated by immunoSEQ multiplex PCR, the TCRdb table keeps only in-frame clones and is missing some. The repertoire table contains 50,000 or so clones. The sequenced sample was PBMCs. Every receptor here comes from a man aged 45 to 65 in good health and CMV-seropositive.

The chain joins TRBV4-3 to TRBJ2-1; 11 bases map to TRBD1. V dropped 1 base and J dropped 8; count of bases not matched to a gene: 4. The CDR3 runs to 15 residues. Looked up from germline, CDR1 is LGHNA and CDR2 is YSLEER. The CDR3 protein is CASSQGTGGGDEQFF. The CDR3 coding sequence is TGCGCCAGCAGCCAAGGGACAGGGGGCGGGGATGAGCAGTTCTTC.

This chain connects TRBV10-3 to TRBJ2-3; TRBD1 matches 11 bases. Trimming removed 5 bases from V and 5 bases from J; junction bases left unmatched: 3. CDR3 size: 14 residues. Germline V gives CDR1 ENHRY, CDR2 SYGVKD. The CDR3 here is CAISPGTGGDTQYF. For the CDR3, the DNA is TGTGCCATCAGTCCCGGGACAGGGGGAGATACGCAGTATTTT.

V usage is TRBV29-1 and J usage is TRBJ2-1; weak D call: TRBD2 (7 bases). Germline CDR1 reads SQVTM; CDR2 reads ANQGSEA. The CDR3 totals 14 residues. V lost 6 bases, J lost 7 bases, and 19 bases lay in between. CDR3 sequence (DNA): TGCAGCGTGGGAGGGGGGGCCCACGTAAATGAGCAGTTCTTC. It yields the protein CSVGGGAHVNEQFF.

V and J are TRBV28 and TRBJ2-7; perhaps TRBD2 as D (6 bases). Trimming left V 2 bases short and J 7 bases short, with 15 bases between. Germline CDR1 MDHEN, CDR2 SYDVKM. The CDR3 has 14 amino acids. CDR3 DNA: TGTGCCAGCAGTTTAGGTAGGGCCGGAGGGGAGCAGTACTTC. As protein: CASSLGRAGGEQYF.